This T cell receptor (beta chain) was identified in a study of shared clonotypes between healthy human individuals. Across the whole study: Ranging from 18 to 49 in age, donors were a couple of women and a few men.

Findings and caveats of the study: Generation probability values for non-shared clonotypes were lower than those for clonotypes shared by all four donors. What limited the represented genetic and exposure-history diversity was the small number of donors.

Replicate PCRs for sorted subsets used about 200 ng DNA; this equaled tens of thousands of T cell genomes. Profiling relied on immunoSEQ multiplex PCR, and the TCRdb table lists in-frame clones only, not all of them. The sample includes 2 million to 2.5 million clones, roughly 91% of them seen just once. It was CD45RO-negative cells, positively selected for CCR7, that made up naive CD8 cells, with terminally differentiated effector memory CD45RA+ cells excluded. With regard to this clone: What it recognizes is unknown.

The TCR originated in a man in his late teens or twenties in good health. Some clones in this sample may be carry-over from other donors' samples. Sequenced material: naive CD8+ T cells from PBMCs.

DNA of the CDR3: TGTGCCAGCAGCTTTACGACTAATGAAAAACTGTTTTTT. Translating it yields CASSFTTNEKLFF. The gene calls are TRBV7-9 and TRBJ1-4, with D hard to call. Trimming took 3 bases from V and 2 from J, leaving 4 bases between them. This CDR3 is built from 13 residues. Germline CDR1 reads SEHNR; CDR2 reads FQNEAQ (reference sequence).